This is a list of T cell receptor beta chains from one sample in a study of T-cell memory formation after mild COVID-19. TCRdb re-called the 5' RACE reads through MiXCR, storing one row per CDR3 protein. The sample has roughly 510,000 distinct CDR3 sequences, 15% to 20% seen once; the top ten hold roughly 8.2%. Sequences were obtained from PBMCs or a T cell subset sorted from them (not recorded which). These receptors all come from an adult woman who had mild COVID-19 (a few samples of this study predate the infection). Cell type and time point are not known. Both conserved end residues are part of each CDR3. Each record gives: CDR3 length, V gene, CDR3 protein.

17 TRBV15 CATSRLAGGPWADTQYF
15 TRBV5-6 CASSLLADYQETQYF
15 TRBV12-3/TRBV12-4 CASSFWDRENTEAFF
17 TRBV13 CASSIPLAGEYTGELFF
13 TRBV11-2 CASSLDRDGGYTF
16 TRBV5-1 CASSSRPGRMDYEQYF
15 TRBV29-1 CSVAGTYANTGELFF
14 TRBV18 CASSPSQITYEQYF
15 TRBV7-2 CASSLAGTSYAEQYF
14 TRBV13 CASSRRTASYEQYF
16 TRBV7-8 CASSSQAGGAYNEQFF
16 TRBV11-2 CASSLLRGRVQETQYF
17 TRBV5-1 CASSFGTELLAKNIQYF
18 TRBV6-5 CASSPEPRWRGGQETQYF
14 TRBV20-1 CSARGERGSEKLFF
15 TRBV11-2 CASSFTSGGADTQYF
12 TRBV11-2 CASSQRPDTQYF
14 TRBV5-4 CASSPGSGSSPLHF
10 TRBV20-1 CSAKIHEQYF
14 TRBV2 CASNSGTYHATQYF
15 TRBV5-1 CASSLDQGEFYGYTF
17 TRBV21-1 CASSNRGRDGLVESSFF
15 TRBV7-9 CASSLEGPGANVLTF
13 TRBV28 CASSSGTNIGYTF
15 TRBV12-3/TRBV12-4 CASSSSSLRGDTIYF
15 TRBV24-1 CATSESGTGLDEQFF
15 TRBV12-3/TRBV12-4 CASSLAGLSSYEQYF
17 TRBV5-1 CASSFLASGRAGNEQFF
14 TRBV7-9 CASSSRGRAYEQYF
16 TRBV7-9 CASSLPSGRYQETQYF
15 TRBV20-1 CSARHKGSYNSPLHF
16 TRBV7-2 CASSKGTGVANTEAFF
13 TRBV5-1 CASGDRDNSPLHF
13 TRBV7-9 CASSLISENEQFF
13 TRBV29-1 CSGTGTGVSEQYF
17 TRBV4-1 CASSPFDGGPKAYEQYF
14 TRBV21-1 CAVTTHDGDNEQFF
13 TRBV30 CAWERTGSSWQYF
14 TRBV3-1 CASSQVGSKYEQYF